The next 13 T cell receptor beta chains were all read from a single sample in a study of blood T cells in healthy people across ages. With a J-beta primer mix and a sample-barcoded 5' primer, a second PCR ran 7 to 11 cycles. Via MiXCR, TCRdb re-called the 5' RACE reads, giving one row per CDR3 protein. Of roughly 1.9 million distinct CDR3 sequences detected, 30% to 40% appear once; the ten largest clones hold approximately 22%. The sample taken for sequencing was blood. Source of these receptors: a human donor in good health.

The chain employs TRBV7-2 and TRBJ1-2; unclear D gene. The CDR3 is made up of 12 amino acids. Germline CDR1 and CDR2: SGHTA and FQGNSA. V shed 5 bases and J shed 7 bases, with 11 bases lying between them. The CDR3 coding sequence is TGTGCCAGCAGCCCCCCCCCAGGTGGCTACACCTTC. It translates to CASSPPPGGYTF. Drawing the rest from reference TRBV7-2 and TRBJ1-2, the complete variable domain is GAGVSQSPSNKVTEKGKDVELRCDPISGHTALYWYRQSLGQGLEFLIYFQGNSAPDKSGLPSDRFSAERTGGSVSTLTIQRTQQEDSAVYLCASSPPPGGYTFGSGTRLTVV.

This chain connects TRBV20-1 to TRBJ2-3, with TRBD2 matching 13 bases. This CDR3 contains 16 residues. Germline CDR1 DFQATT, CDR2 SNEGSKA (reference sequence). V trimming: 5 bases; J trimming: 7 bases; junction bases outside the gene matches: 12. CDR3 nucleotides: TGCAGTGCTTCAAAGGGACTAGCGGGAAGGATGAATACGCAGTATTTT. Its translation: CSASKGLAGRMNTQYF.

The V call is TRBV20-1, the J call TRBJ1-6; D is undetermined. The germline CDR1 and CDR2 sequences are DFQATT and SNEGSKA (reference sequence). Trimming removed 0 bases at V and 2 bases at J, with 14 bases between. The CDR3 totals 17 residues. Written as DNA, the CDR3 is TGCAGTGCTAGAGATCGAGGGAAAGGAACCTATAATTCACCCCTCCACTTT. It is translated as CSARDRGKGTYNSPLHF.

This clonotype was found many times. The J gene is TRBJ2-1, the V gene TRBV6-1, with 8 positions matching TRBD2. CDR1 is MNHNS, CDR2 SASEGT, per germline. V was pared by 6 bases and J by 0 bases, with 1 base of the junction left unmatched. The CDR3 length is 14 residues. The CDR3 region is CASSGGASYNEQFF. The CDR3 nucleotides read TGTGCCAGCAGCGGGGGGGCCTCCTACAATGAGCAGTTCTTC.

The chain joins TRBV19 to TRBJ2-1; D might be TRBD1 (6 bases). The V end was cut by 1 base, the J end by 5 bases, with 9 bases between. The CDR3 spans 14 residues. CDR1 is LNHDA and CDR2 is SQIVND in the germline V gene (reference sequence). The CDR3 DNA sequence: TGTGCCAGTAGTATAGGGGGGCGAAACAATGAGCAGTTCTTC. It is translated as CASSIGGRNNEQFF.

The gene calls are TRBV20-1 and TRBJ1-2; D perhaps matches TRBD1 (5 bases). The V end lost 3 bases, the J end lost 3 bases, and 14 bases lay between the germline ends. The CDR3 extends over 14 amino acids. Germline V gene data show CDR1 as DFQATT and CDR2 as SNEGSKA (reference sequence). CDR3 DNA sequence: TGCAGTGCTAGTAGTGCTCTGGGGGACTATGGCTACACCTTC. Protein product: CSASSALGDYGYTF.

The chain uses TRBV6-1 and TRBJ2-1, with D tentatively TRBD2 (6 bases). The better agreement between TRBJ2-7 and the DNA end casts doubt on the J call. Germline V gene data show CDR1 as MNHNS and CDR2 as SASEGT. The CDR3 contains 16 residues. The CDR3 region has the DNA TGTGCCAGCAGTGAAGCTTCAGCCGCGGGGCCCTACGAGCAGTACTTC. Protein: CASSEASAAGPYEQYF.

This sequence joins TRBV7-2 and TRBJ1-2, with D perhaps TRBD1 (5 bases). V lost 4 bases to trimming and J lost 6 bases, with 15 bases between them. From germline, CDR1 is SGHTA and CDR2 FQGNSA. This CDR3 region has 14 residues. The DNA of the CDR3 is TGTGCCAGCAGCTCTGGTGGGGGGTGCGATGGCTACACCTTC. Translation: CASSSGGGCDGYTF.

The chain's CDR3 is CASKLQGANQPQHF. CDR3 nucleotide sequence: TGTGCCAGCAAATTGCAGGGGGCGAATCAGCCCCAGCATTTT. This chain links TRBV12-3 or TRBV12-4 with TRBJ1-5, with 8 bases fitting TRBD1. Trimming cost V 7 bases and J 4 bases; bases outside gene matches: 6. The CDR3 contains 14 residues.

The chain carries TRBV13 and TRBJ2-1, with TRBD2 identical over 9 bases. V gave up 4 bases and J gave up 10 bases; unmatched junction bases: 8. The CDR3 sequence is 14 residues long. The germline CDR1 and CDR2 sequences are PRHDT and FYEKMQ (reference sequence). The CDR3 nucleotides read TGTGCCAGCAGCTCCAGTAGCGGGGGACCCGAGCAGTTCTTC. Amino acids: CASSSSSGGPEQFF.

This clonotype was observed a handful of times. The V gene is TRBV6-6, the J gene TRBJ1-5; D uncertain. Germline lookup yields CDR1 MNHNY and CDR2 SVGAGI (reference sequence). Trimming shortened V by 8 bases and J by 4 bases, and 15 bases separated the two germline ends. This CDR3 has 14 residues. CDR3 region: CASLDTLLNQPQHF. The CDR3 DNA sequence: TGTGCCAGCCTCGATACTCTGCTTAATCAGCCCCAGCATTTT.

This CDR3 is CASSLDIGPNSPLHF. CDR3 coding DNA: TGTGCCAGCAGCTTAGACATAGGGCCCAATTCACCCCTCCACTTT. The rearrangement uses TRBV7-2 and TRBJ1-6, with no clear D. Germline CDR1 SGHTA, CDR2 FQGNSA. The CDR3 runs to 15 residues. With 1 base removed from V and 7 bases from J, the gap between germline ends came to 11 bases.

This chain joins TRBV6-2 or TRBV6-3 and TRBJ1-1, with a tentative D call TRBD1 (6 bases). The length of the CDR3 is 14 residues. V was clipped by 5 bases and J by 3 bases, with 13 bases between them. Germline CDR1 MNHEY, CDR2 SVGEGT. The CDR3 loop is CASSDAGQHTEAFF. CDR3 sequence (DNA): TGTGCCAGCAGTGACGCTGGACAGCACACTGAAGCTTTCTTT.